This TCR beta chain is from a study of blood T cell repertoires in COVID-19. The method was immunoSEQ multiplex PCR; TCRdb's version includes in-frame clones alone and lacks a portion of them. The sample has about 180,000 clones, approximately 82% seen once; the top ten hold about 10%. This clone has at least ten counts. The length of the CDR3 is 15 residues. V dropped 4 bases and J dropped 2; count of bases not matched to a gene: 7. CDR1 and CDR2 (germline): SGHAT, FQNNGV. This TCR derives from a woman older than 75 with active or convalescent COVID-19. The rearrangement joins TRBV11-2 to TRBJ1-1, with TRBD1 identical over 7 bases. Sequencing input: peripheral blood. CDR3 region: CASSSPQGINTEAFF. The CDR3 DNA follows: TGTGCCAGCAGCTCACCACAGGGGATCAACACTGAAGCTTTCTTT. The full variable domain, in which reference TRBV11-2 and TRBJ1-1 provide the parts outside the CDR3, is EAGVAQSPRYKIIEKRQSVAFWCNPISGHATLYWYQQILGQGPKLLIQFQNNGVVDDSQLPKDRFSAERLKGVDSTLKIQPAKLEDSAVYLCASSSPQGINTEAFFGQGTRLTVV.